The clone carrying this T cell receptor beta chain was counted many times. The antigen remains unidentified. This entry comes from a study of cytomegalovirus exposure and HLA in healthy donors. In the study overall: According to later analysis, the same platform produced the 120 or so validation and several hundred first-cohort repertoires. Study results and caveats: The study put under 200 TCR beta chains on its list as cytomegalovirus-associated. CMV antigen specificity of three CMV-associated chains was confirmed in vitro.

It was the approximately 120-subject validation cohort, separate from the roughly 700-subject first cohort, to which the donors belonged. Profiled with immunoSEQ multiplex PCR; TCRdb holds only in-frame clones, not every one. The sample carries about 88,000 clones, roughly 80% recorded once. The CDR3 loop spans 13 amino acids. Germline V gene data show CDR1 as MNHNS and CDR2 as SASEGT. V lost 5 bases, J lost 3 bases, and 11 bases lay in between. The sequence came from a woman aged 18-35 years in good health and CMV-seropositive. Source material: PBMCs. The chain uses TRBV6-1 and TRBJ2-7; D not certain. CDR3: CASSSPGGYEQYF. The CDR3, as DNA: TGTGCCAGCAGTTCCCCAGGTGGCTACGAGCAGTACTTC.